Listed below are T cell receptor beta chains from one sample, sequenced in a study of T cell clonotyping in hematopoietic cell transplantation. Clones were sequenced by immunoSEQ multiplex PCR, and TCRdb holds only the in-frame ones, with some missing. The table lists a few thousand clones, around 70% of them singletons. This specimen was PBMCs, taken 100 days after allogeneic stem cell transplant. The origin of the receptors is a male patient between 55 and 70 years old who had an allogeneic stem cell transplant, so the T cells may come from the graft donor. Some clones in this sample may be carry-over from other donors' samples. Both conserved end residues are trimmed from each CDR3.

CDR3 protein | V gene
SSWEDTSTDTQY | TRBV29-1
AWSVARRAF | TRBV30
ASTRGSHNEQF | TRBV27
AAGPLGRSDTEAF | TRBV27
ASSLASAAYEQY | TRBV7-9
ASSSTYGDEKLF | TRBV27
ASSIAGGISDAQY | TRBV19
AISWTYRDEQY | TRBV10-3
ASSSNRDLHYNEQF | TRBV5-1
TSSLGNQPQH | TRBV28
ASSSRGQENTEAF | TRBV7-6
ASSLVGGANTEAF | TRBV7-2
ASSALGQGANNEQF | TRBV9
ASSAQGNSYNEQF | TRBV9
ASSPNPGPGGYT | TRBV4-3
ASSVGGTVGDTQY | TRBV9
AWIWGGMNTEAF | TRBV30
ASSQLGHSYEQY | TRBV5-1
ASSPRGGTSGIEQY | TRBV27
ASSEGIRGLTGSYNSPLH | TRBV6-1